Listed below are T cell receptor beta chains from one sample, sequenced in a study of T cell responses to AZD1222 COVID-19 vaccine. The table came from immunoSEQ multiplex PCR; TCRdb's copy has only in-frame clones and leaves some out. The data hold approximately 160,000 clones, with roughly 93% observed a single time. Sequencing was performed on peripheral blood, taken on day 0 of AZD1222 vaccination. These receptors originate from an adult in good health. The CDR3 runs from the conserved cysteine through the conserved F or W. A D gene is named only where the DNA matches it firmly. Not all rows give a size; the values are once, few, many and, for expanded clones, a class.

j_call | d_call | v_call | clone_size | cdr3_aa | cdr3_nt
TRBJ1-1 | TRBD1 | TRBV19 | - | CASSRSEGALTEAFF | TGTGCCAGTAGTAGAAGTGAGGGGGCCCTCACTGAAGCTTTCTTT
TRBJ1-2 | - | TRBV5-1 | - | CASSPTTGGYTF | TGCGCCAGCAGCCCGACGACGGGAGGCTACACCTTC
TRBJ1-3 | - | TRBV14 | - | CASSQGGMSGNTIYF | TGTGCCAGCAGCCAGGGTGGGATGTCTGGAAACACCATATATTTT
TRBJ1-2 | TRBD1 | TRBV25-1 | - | CASSERTGTGNYGYTF | TGTGCCAGCAGTGAACGCACCGGGACAGGAAACTATGGCTACACCTTC
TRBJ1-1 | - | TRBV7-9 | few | CASSLGGVRDTEAFF | TGTGCCAGCAGTTTGGGAGGGGTCAGGGACACTGAAGCTTTCTTT
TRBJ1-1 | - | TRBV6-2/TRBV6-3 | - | CASSYTAGGAFF | TGTGCCAGCAGTTACACAGCGGGTGGCGCTTTCTTT
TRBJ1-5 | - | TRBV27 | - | CASSPSTGSNQPQHF | TGTGCCAGCAGCCCCTCGACGGGTAGCAATCAGCCCCAGCATTTT
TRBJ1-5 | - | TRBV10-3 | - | CAISERGQVGQPQHF | TGTGCCATCAGTGAAAGAGGGCAGGTGGGTCAGCCCCAGCATTTT
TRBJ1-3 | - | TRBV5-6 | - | CASSRRDRGNTIYF | TGTGCCAGCAGCCGGAGGGACCGAGGAAACACCATATATTTT
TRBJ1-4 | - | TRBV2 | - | CASSSRLLEKLFF | TGTGCCAGCAGTAGCCGATTACTGGAAAAACTGTTTTTT
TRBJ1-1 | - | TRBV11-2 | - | CASSFGLYTEAFF | TGTGCCAGCAGCTTTGGTCTGTACACTGAAGCTTTCTTT
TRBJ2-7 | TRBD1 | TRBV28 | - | CASGGTGGGYEQYF | TGTGCCAGCGGTGGGACAGGGGGCGGGTACGAGCAGTACTTC
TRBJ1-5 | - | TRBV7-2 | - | CASSSRGLDSNQPQHF | TGTGCCAGCAGCTCCCGGGGCCTAGATAGCAATCAGCCCCAGCATTTT
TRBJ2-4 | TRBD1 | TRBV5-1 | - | CASSIGQGSIQYF | TGCGCCAGCAGCATAGGACAGGGTAGCATTCAGTACTTC
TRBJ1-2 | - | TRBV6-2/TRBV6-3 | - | CASSYPAAGINYGYTF | TGTGCCAGCAGTTACCCTGCAGCCGGAATTAACTATGGCTACACCTTC
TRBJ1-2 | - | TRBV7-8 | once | CASSSLTQEYGYTF | TGTGCCAGCAGCTCCTTGACCCAGGAATATGGCTACACCTTC
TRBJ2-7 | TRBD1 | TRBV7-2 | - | CASSRTGSEQYF | TGTGCCAGCAGCCGGACAGGGTCCGAGCAGTACTTC
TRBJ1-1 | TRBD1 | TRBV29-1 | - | CSADRDTEAFF | TGCAGCGCTGACAGGGACACTGAAGCTTTCTTT
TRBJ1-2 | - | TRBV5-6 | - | CASSLGGPFYGYTF | TGTGCCAGCAGCTTGGGCGGGCCCTTCTATGGCTACACCTTC
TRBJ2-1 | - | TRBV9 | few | CASSVEAWGPREQFF | TGTGCCAGCAGCGTAGAAGCATGGGGCCCCCGCGAGCAGTTCTTC
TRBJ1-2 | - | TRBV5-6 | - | CASSFGEPGHGYTF | TGTGCCAGCAGCTTTGGGGAACCGGGGCATGGCTACACCTTC
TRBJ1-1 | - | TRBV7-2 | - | CASSPQQNTEAFF | TGTGCCAGCAGCCCTCAGCAGAACACTGAAGCTTTCTTT
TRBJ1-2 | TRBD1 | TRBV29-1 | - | CSVEAGTAPYGYTF | TGCAGCGTTGAAGCAGGGACAGCGCCCTATGGCTACACCTTC
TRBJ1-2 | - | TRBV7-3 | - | CASSLEIGTAYGYTF | TGTGCCAGCAGCTTGGAGATAGGGACGGCCTATGGCTACACCTTC
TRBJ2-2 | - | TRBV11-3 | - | CASSLVTGNTGELFF | TGTGCCAGCAGCTTAGTGACTGGGAACACCGGGGAGCTGTTTTTT
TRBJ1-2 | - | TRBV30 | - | CAWSVQGLPYGYTF | TGTGCCTGGAGTGTTCAGGGGCTCCCCTATGGCTACACCTTC
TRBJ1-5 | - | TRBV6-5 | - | CAFGGFNQPQHF | TGTGCCTTCGGGGGTTTCAATCAGCCCCAGCATTTT